A selection of T cell receptor beta chains follows, all from one sample in a study of blood T cell repertoires in COVID-19. Assay used: immunoSEQ multiplex PCR; TCRdb lists only in-frame clones, some missing. The table shows 130,000 or so clones, with over 80% occurring only once. The sequenced sample consisted of PBMCs or T cells enriched from blood (not recorded which). Receptor source: a young man who had recovered from COVID-19. The CDR3 runs from the conserved cysteine through the conserved F or W. Each record gives: D gene, J gene, V gene, CDR3 length, clone size, CDR3 protein, CDR3 DNA. A D gene is named only where the DNA matches it firmly. Part of the rows lack a size; the others show once, few, many or a class for expanded clones.

NA | TRBJ1-4 | TRBV15 | 13 | NA | CATSRDKREKLFF | TGTGCCACCAGCAGAGACAAGCGAGAAAAACTGTTTTTT
NA | TRBJ2-2 | TRBV6-5 | 13 | NA | CASSPRETGELFF | TGTGCCAGCTCCCCCCGGGAAACCGGGGAGCTGTTTTTT
TRBD2 | TRBJ2-5 | TRBV5-4 | 14 | NA | CASSLAGGQETQYF | TGTGCCAGCAGCTTAGCGGGAGGTCAAGAGACCCAGTACTTC
TRBD2 | TRBJ2-1 | TRBV5-1 | 16 | few | CASSLVGGGLYNEQFF | TGCGCCAGCAGCTTGGTTGGCGGGGGACTTTACAATGAGCAGTTCTTC
TRBD1 | TRBJ2-4 | TRBV5-1 | 14 | NA | CASAEGAAKNIQYF | TGCGCCAGCGCCGAGGGGGCGGCCAAAAACATTCAGTACTTC
TRBD1 | TRBJ1-2 | TRBV5-1 | 15 | once | CASRPGQGDFYGYTF | TGCGCCAGCCGCCCGGGACAGGGGGATTTCTATGGCTACACCTTC
NA | TRBJ1-1 | TRBV11-3 | 17 | NA | CASSLGGDWYMNTEAFF | TGTGCCAGCAGCTTAGGGGGGGACTGGTACATGAACACTGAAGCTTTCTTT
NA | TRBJ1-5 | TRBV7-2 | 14 | NA | CASSSFGVGQPQHF | TGTGCCAGCAGCTCTTTCGGGGTGGGGCAGCCCCAGCATTTT
TRBD1 | TRBJ1-1 | TRBV5-1 | 15 | few | CASSPWTGVGTEAFF | TGCGCCAGCAGCCCCTGGACAGGAGTCGGCACTGAAGCTTTCTTT
TRBD1 | TRBJ2-4 | TRBV5-1 | 15 | NA | CASSLVRATGNIQYF | TGCGCCAGCAGCTTGGTCAGGGCGACAGGGAACATTCAGTACTTC
NA | TRBJ1-1 | TRBV19 | 14 | once | CASSIGRPNTEAFF | TGTGCCAGTAGTATCGGCAGGCCGAACACTGAAGCTTTCTTT
NA | TRBJ2-1 | TRBV4-1 | 17 | NA | CASSHQTTAGSYNEQFF | TGCGCCAGCAGCCACCAGACTACCGCCGGCTCCTACAATGAGCAGTTCTTC
TRBD2 | TRBJ2-7 | TRBV6-5 | 14 | NA | CASSPLAGRHEQYF | TGTGCCAGCAGTCCCCTAGCGGGAAGGCATGAGCAGTACTTC
TRBD1 | TRBJ2-1 | TRBV5-4 | 15 | once | CASSLGGQGDHEQFF | TGTGCCAGCAGCTTGGGAGGACAGGGAGACCATGAGCAGTTCTTC
NA | TRBJ1-1 | TRBV7-2 | 14 | NA | CASSLGMDTGRAFF | TGTGCCAGCAGCTTAGGGATGGACACCGGCAGAGCTTTCTTT
NA | TRBJ1-1 | TRBV7-8 | 14 | NA | CASSPWATGTEAFF | TGTGCCAGCAGCCCTTGGGCCACGGGAACTGAAGCTTTCTTT
TRBD2 | TRBJ2-2 | TRBV19 | 16 | NA | CASSIELAGASGELFF | TGTGCCAGTAGTATCGAACTAGCGGGGGCGTCCGGGGAGCTGTTTTTT
NA | TRBJ1-1 | TRBV13 | 16 | NA | CASSSRRVGMNTEAFF | TGTGCCAGCAGCTCCCGGAGGGTAGGCATGAACACTGAAGCTTTCTTT
NA | TRBJ1-1 | TRBV5-1 | 14 | NA | CASSLQGMNTEAFF | TGCGCCAGCAGCTTGCAGGGTATGAACACTGAAGCTTTCTTT
NA | TRBJ2-3 | TRBV24-1 | 15 | NA | CATSDSGASTDTQYF | TGTGCCACCAGTGATTCCGGAGCTAGCACAGATACGCAGTATTTT
NA | TRBJ2-1 | TRBV20-1 | 15 | few | CSASEWTDSYNEQFF | TGCAGTGCTAGTGAGTGGACAGACTCCTACAATGAGCAGTTCTTC
TRBD1 | TRBJ1-3 | TRBV18 | 17 | NA | CASSEQQGAPLGNTIYF | TGTGCCAGCTCAGAGCAACAGGGGGCCCCGCTCGGAAACACCATATATTTT
NA | TRBJ1-1 | TRBV2 | 15 | NA | CASSDNSAGSTEAFF | TGTGCCAGCAGTGATAATTCGGCAGGCTCTACTGAAGCTTTCTTT
TRBD2 | TRBJ2-2 | TRBV24-1 | 16 | NA | CATSGETSGRPGELFF | TGTGCCACCAGTGGTGAGACTAGCGGGAGACCCGGGGAGCTGTTTTTT
NA | TRBJ1-2 | TRBV2 | 15 | NA | CASSEAGGVVYGYTF | TGTGCCAGCAGTGAAGCAGGGGGAGTCGTCTATGGCTACACCTTC
TRBD1 | TRBJ1-5 | TRBV9 | 14 | NA | CASGQGAGDQPQHF | TGTGCCAGCGGACAGGGGGCAGGGGATCAGCCCCAGCATTTT
TRBD1 | TRBJ2-3 | TRBV7-8 | 13 | NA | CASSQTGLDTQYF | TGTGCCAGCAGCCAGACAGGGTTGGATACGCAGTATTTT
NA | TRBJ1-2 | TRBV6-5 | 12 | once | CASGGVFYGYTF | TGTGCCAGCGGGGGGGTATTCTATGGCTACACCTTC
TRBD1 | TRBJ1-4 | TRBV5-1 | 15 | NA | CASSIIGTENEKLFF | TGCGCCAGCAGTATAATTGGGACAGAGAATGAAAAACTGTTTTTT
NA | TRBJ1-5 | TRBV19 | 17 | NA | CASNSYRDTKPNQPQHF | TGTGCCAGTAACTCCTACCGGGACACAAAACCAAATCAGCCCCAGCATTTT
NA | TRBJ1-3 | TRBV30 | 11 | NA | CAWSGFRVLGF | TGTGCCTGGAGTGGGTTCCGTGTCCTAGGATTT
NA | TRBJ1-1 | TRBV25-1 | 15 | few | CASSARISGGTEAFF | TGTGCCAGCAGTGCCCGGATCTCAGGTGGGACTGAAGCTTTCTTT
TRBD1 | TRBJ1-5 | TRBV27 | 13 | NA | CASSSGGYQPQHF | TGTGCCAGCAGTTCAGGGGGCTATCAGCCCCAGCATTTT
TRBD1 | TRBJ2-4 | TRBV27 | 18 | NA | CASSASGTGGSIGNIQYF | TGTGCCAGCAGTGCCTCCGGGACAGGGGGATCTATCGGGAACATTCAGTACTTC
NA | TRBJ2-5 | TRBV5-1 | 13 | NA | CASSLVTQETQYF | TGCGCCAGCAGCTTGGTTACTCAAGAGACCCAGTACTTC
NA | TRBJ1-4 | TRBV4-2 | 12 | NA | CASSQGEGKLFF | TGTGCCAGCAGCCAAGGGGAGGGTAAACTGTTTTTT
TRBD2 | TRBJ2-7 | TRBV30 | 13 | NA | CASNRAGAYEQYF | TGTGCCTCCAATAGGGCGGGAGCGTACGAGCAGTACTTC
NA | TRBJ1-1 | TRBV18 | 15 | NA | CASSPPGEVGTEAFF | TGTGCCAGCTCACCACCGGGGGAGGTAGGAACTGAAGCTTTCTTT
TRBD2 | TRBJ2-5 | TRBV5-4 | 15 | NA | CASRRLAGGQETQYF | TGTGCCAGCAGGCGACTAGCGGGAGGTCAAGAGACCCAGTACTTC
NA | TRBJ2-5 | TRBV12-3/TRBV12-4 | 13 | few | CASSSHLGETQYF | TGTGCCAGCAGTTCCCACCTCGGAGAGACCCAGTACTTC
NA | TRBJ1-1 | TRBV5-1 | 14 | few | CASSLDTELAEAFF | TGCGCCAGCAGCTTGGACACGGAGCTTGCTGAAGCTTTCTTT
TRBD1 | TRBJ1-1 | TRBV3-1/TRBV3-2 | 14 | NA | CASSSPSRTGLAFF | TGTGCCAGCAGCTCCCCCTCTCGGACAGGGCTAGCTTTCTTT
NA | TRBJ2-3 | TRBV6-5 | 15 | NA | CASSYSAQVTDTQYF | TGTGCCAGCAGTTACTCAGCCCAGGTCACAGATACGCAGTATTTT
NA | TRBJ2-5 | TRBV5-4 | 13 | NA | CASSLVPKETQYF | TGTGCCAGCAGCTTGGTCCCCAAAGAGACCCAGTACTTC
TRBD2 | TRBJ2-3 | TRBV28 | 21 | NA | CASSQPPTSVKEWWDTDTQYF | TGTGCCAGCAGTCAACCCCCGACTAGCGTAAAGGAGTGGTGGGACACAGATACGCAGTATTTT
NA | TRBJ2-5 | TRBV3-1/TRBV3-2 | 12 | NA | CATQEGQETQYF | TGTGCCACCCAGGAGGGGCAAGAGACCCAGTACTTC
NA | TRBJ1-5 | TRBV27 | 14 | NA | CASSSTGSNQPQHF | TGTGCCAGCAGTTCGACAGGTAGCAATCAGCCCCAGCATTTT
NA | TRBJ1-3 | TRBV7-2 | 17 | NA | CASSLGANPRSGNTIYF | TGTGCCAGCAGCTTAGGAGCTAACCCCCGCTCTGGAAACACCATATATTTT
TRBD2 | TRBJ2-1 | TRBV9 | 15 | NA | CASSTGTSGSGEQFF | TGTGCCAGCAGCACCGGGACTAGCGGGAGCGGTGAGCAGTTCTTC
TRBD2 | TRBJ2-3 | TRBV15 | 16 | NA | CATGTSGGGGTDTQYF | TGTGCCACCGGGACTAGCGGGGGGGGAGGTACAGATACGCAGTATTTT
TRBD2 | TRBJ2-2 | TRBV30 | 15 | NA | CAWMAGGPGTGELFF | TGTGCCTGGATGGCGGGAGGGCCCGGCACCGGGGAGCTGTTTTTT
TRBD1 | TRBJ1-1 | TRBV10-3 | 14 | NA | CAISDEGGNTEAFF | TGTGCCATCAGTGACGAAGGGGGCAACACTGAAGCTTTCTTT
TRBD2 | TRBJ2-3 | TRBV7-6 | 16 | NA | CASSSRTRGAADTQYF | TGTGCCAGCAGCTCACGGACTAGGGGAGCGGCAGATACGCAGTATTTT
TRBD1 | TRBJ1-2 | TRBV3-1/TRBV3-2 | 13 | NA | CASRTRGLPGYTF | TGTGCCAGCAGAACCAGGGGGCTTCCTGGCTACACCTTC
TRBD2 | TRBJ2-1 | TRBV7-9 | 14 | NA | CASSLAGTGGEQFF | TGTGCCAGCAGCTTAGCCGGGACGGGGGGTGAGCAGTTCTTC
TRBD1 | TRBJ1-5 | TRBV29-1 | 13 | NA | CSVGQGEGQPQHF | TGCAGCGTAGGACAGGGGGAAGGTCAGCCCCAGCATTTT
TRBD2 | TRBJ2-3 | TRBV7-3 | 15 | NA | CASSQLAGGSDTQYF | TGTGCCAGCAGCCAACTAGCGGGAGGCTCAGATACGCAGTATTTT